The 14 T cell receptor beta chains below were found in one sample sequenced in a study of blood T cell repertoires in COVID-19 (TCRdb year 2020). The library was made by the immunoSEQ multiplex PCR assay. TCRdb mirrors the immuneACCESS table, restricted to in-frame sequences. Some clones are absent from its copies; in checked studies, under half trace to an unresolved V gene, and the reason for the others is unknown. Within this sample are around 200,000 clones, with around 81% of them counted one time only. 4.4% of the sample is taken by the ten largest. What was sequenced was peripheral blood. The receptors shown here come from a man in his fifties or sixties with active or convalescent COVID-19.

The CDR3 region has the DNA TGTGCCAGCAGCTTAGATGGGGGAGGTACGCAGTATTTT. It is translated as CASSLDGGGTQYF. The V gene is TRBV7-9, the J gene TRBJ2-3, with D maybe TRBD2 (6 bases). Trimming took off 1 base at V and 8 bases at J, with 10 bases between the two ends. The CDR3 loop spans 13 amino acids. Germline V CDR1 and CDR2: SEHNR, FQNEAQ (reference sequence).

The V gene is TRBV9, the J gene TRBJ2-5; 12 positions match TRBD2. The CDR3 consists of 16 residues. J gave up 0 bases and V 2 bases, and 2 bases lay outside the gene matches. CDR1 is SGDLS and CDR2 is YYNGEE in the germline V gene. CDR3 DNA sequence: TGTGCCAGCAGCGTCCGACTAGCGGGGGACCAAGAGACCCAGTACTTC. Protein product: CASSVRLAGDQETQYF.

The CDR3 DNA reads TGTGCCAGCAGGGCTAGAAACACCGGGGAGCTGTTTTTT. Its translation: CASRARNTGELFF. V and J are TRBV28 and TRBJ2-2, with D unclear. CDR3 size: 13 residues. V shed 6 bases and J shed 2 bases, with 7 bases lying between them. Germline CDR1 is MDHEN and CDR2 is SYDVKM.

The chain is built from TRBV29-1 and TRBJ2-7; 7 positions match TRBD1. V lost 7 bases, J lost 2 bases, and 5 bases stayed unmatched. From germline, CDR1 is SQVTM and CDR2 ANQGSEA. This CDR3 region has 12 residues. CDR3 amino acids: CSAATGTYEQYF. CDR3 bases: TGCAGCGCTGCGACAGGGACCTACGAGCAGTACTTC.

The chain employs TRBV19 and TRBJ2-2, with TRBD1 as a possible D gene (6 bases). V was cut by 3 bases and J by 4 bases, with 15 bases left in between. The CDR3 loop spans 16 amino acids. In germline, CDR1 is LNHDA, CDR2 SQIVND (reference sequence). Here the CDR3 reads CASSISQGLVTGELFF. The CDR3 region has the DNA TGTGCCAGTAGTATTTCGCAGGGGTTAGTCACCGGGGAGCTGTTTTTT.

The chain joins TRBV9 to TRBJ2-2, with 10 bases that match TRBD2. Per germline, CDR1 SGDLS and CDR2 YYNGEE. CDR3 size: 16 residues. With 4 bases clipped from V and 6 bases from J, the junction kept 9 bases outside the gene matches. CDR3 protein: CASSSTTSGTPGELFF. In DNA, the CDR3 is TGTGCCAGCAGCTCAACTACTAGCGGGACTCCCGGGGAGCTGTTTTTT.

This clone is a singleton in its sample. V gene TRBV19 combines with J gene TRBJ1-1; D gene uncertain. The V gene's germline CDR1 is LNHDA and CDR2 SQIVND (reference sequence). The CDR3 has 11 residues. V was shortened by 5 bases and J by 8 bases, with 9 bases between the two germline ends. DNA of the CDR3: TGTGCCAGTAGTCTTGGTCTAGAAGCTTTCTTT. It yields the protein CASSLGLEAFF.

The V and J genes are TRBV30 and TRBJ2-1; TRBD1 matches at 11 bases. Trimming took 3 bases from V and 9 from J; bases not matched to a gene: 7. The CDR3 covers 14 residues. CDR1 GTSNPN and CDR2 SVGIG come from the germline V gene (reference sequence). The CDR3 DNA follows: TGTGCCTGGAGCCCGGGGGGACAGGGGGGTGAGCAGTTCTTC. It is translated as CAWSPGGQGGEQFF. Based on the CDR3 plus reference TRBV30 and TRBJ2-1, the full variable domain is SQTIHQWPATLVQPVGSPLSLECTVEGTSNPNLYWYRQAAGRGLQLLFYSVGIGQISSEVPQNLSASRPQDRQFILSSKKLLLSDSGFYLCAWSPGGQGGEQFFGPGTRLTVL.

This chain joins TRBV28 and TRBJ2-5; TRBD1 matches at 11 bases. Germline assignment: CDR1 MDHEN and CDR2 SYDVKM. V lost 5 bases to trimming and J lost 5 bases; unmatched junction nucleotides: 10. The CDR3 sequence is 16 residues long. CDR3 sequence: CASSPGTGGFWETQYF. The CDR3 nucleotides are TGTGCCAGCAGTCCAGGGACAGGGGGTTTTTGGGAGACCCAGTACTTC.

This chain uses TRBV5-6 with TRBJ2-3; 14 bases map to TRBD2. V was pared by 3 bases and J by 3 bases, with 3 bases of the junction left unmatched. CDR3 length: 16 amino acids. CDR1 and CDR2 from the germline V gene are SGHDT and YYEEEE. In nucleotides, the CDR3 is TGTGCCAGCAGCTCCCGGACTAGCGGGGGGACAGATACGCAGTATTTT. Residues: CASSSRTSGGTDTQYF.

This clone appeared a single time. The chain is built from TRBV27 and TRBJ1-1; TRBD1 aligns across 7 bases. The CDR3 extends over 15 amino acids. After removal of 0 bases from V and 5 bases from J, the junction contained 6 bases not matched to a gene. The germline gives CDR1 MNHEY, CDR2 SMNVEV (reference sequence). CDR3 bases: TGTGCCAGCAGTTTATCACAGGGGTGGGGTACTGAAGCTTTCTTT. This sequence encodes CASSLSQGWGTEAFF.

The chain carries TRBV13 and TRBJ2-3; D possibly corresponds to TRBD2 (5 bases). Germline lookup yields CDR1 PRHDT and CDR2 FYEKMQ (reference sequence). Between the trimmed V and J ends, which lost 3 bases and 4 bases, there was a span of 11 bases. This CDR3 contains 14 residues. The CDR3 nucleotides read TGTGCCAGCAGCTTTCCACTAGTTTCAGATACGCAGTATTTT. Translation gives CASSFPLVSDTQYF.

The CDR3 DNA reads TGCGCCAGCAGCCAAGATGCTAGCGGGGGGGCTTCGGATACGCAGTATTTT. It is translated as CASSQDASGGASDTQYF. V usage is TRBV4-1 and J usage is TRBJ2-3, with 12 bases that match TRBD2. Germline CDR1 reads MGHRA; CDR2 reads YSYEKL. J gave up 6 bases and V 0 bases, and 7 bases lay outside the gene matches. The CDR3 consists of 17 residues.

The CDR3 spells CASTEMRGGSNQPQHF. The CDR3 coding sequence is TGTGCCAGCACTGAGATGAGGGGAGGGAGCAATCAGCCCCAGCATTTT. This sequence joins TRBV6-1 and TRBJ1-5, with a weak D call TRBD1 (5 bases). The CDR3 totals 16 residues. Trimming cost V 7 bases and J 1 base, with 17 bases left between them. The germline V gene has CDR1 MNHNS and CDR2 SASEGT.